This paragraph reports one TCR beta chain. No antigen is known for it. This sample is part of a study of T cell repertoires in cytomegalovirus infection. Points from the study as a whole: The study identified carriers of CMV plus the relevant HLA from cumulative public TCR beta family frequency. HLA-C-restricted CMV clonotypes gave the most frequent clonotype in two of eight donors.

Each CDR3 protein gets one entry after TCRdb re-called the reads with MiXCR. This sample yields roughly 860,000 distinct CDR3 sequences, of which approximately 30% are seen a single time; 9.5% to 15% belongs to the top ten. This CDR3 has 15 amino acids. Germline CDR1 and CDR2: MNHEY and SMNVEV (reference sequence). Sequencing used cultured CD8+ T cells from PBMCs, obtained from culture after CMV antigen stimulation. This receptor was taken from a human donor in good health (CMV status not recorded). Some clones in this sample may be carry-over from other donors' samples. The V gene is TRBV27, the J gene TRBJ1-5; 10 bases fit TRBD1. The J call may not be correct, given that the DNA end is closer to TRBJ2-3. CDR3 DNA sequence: TGTGCCAGCAGTTCCGGGACAGGGGTCGTTCAGCCCCAGTATTTT. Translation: CASSSGTGVVQPQYF.